This T cell receptor (beta chain) was documented in a study of blood T cells in healthy people across ages. The donors, all healthy, were Caucasians living in Russia, aged 6 to 90. The total RNA that was extracted per sample amounted to at least 5.5 micrograms. In the case of this clonotype: Antigen: not known.

Sample-barcoded 5' priming and a J-beta primer mix drove a second PCR of roughly 7 to 11 cycles. TCRdb itself ran the 5' RACE reads through MiXCR, one entry per CDR3 protein. This table holds just over 1 million distinct CDR3 sequences, around 43% found once. Findings and limits, study-wide: It was found that TCR beta diversity correlated strongly with the percentage of naive T cells. PBMC samples, being unsorted, prevented any conclusive comparison of naive and antigen-experienced cells.

The V end was cut by 4 bases, the J end by 2 bases, with 10 bases between. CDR3 length: 13 amino acids. Germline lookup yields CDR1 SQVTM and CDR2 ANQGSEA. Input material: blood. The rearrangement joins TRBV29-1 to TRBJ2-3, with D unresolved. The TCR originated in a woman in her fifties or sixties in good health. The CDR3 sequence is CSVVPTVTDTQYF. CDR3 bases: TGCAGCGTTGTACCGACCGTCACAGATACGCAGTATTTT.